This entry lists 22 T cell receptor beta chains sequenced from one sample in a study of cytomegalovirus exposure and HLA in healthy donors. PCR amplification relied on 60 Vbeta primers (plus 13 Jbeta primers). Some clones are missing from TCRdb's copy, which holds only in-frame ones; the method was immunoSEQ multiplex PCR. The sample lists 90,000 to 120,000 clones, 81% occurring once. The sequenced sample consisted of PBMCs. Source of these receptors: a man aged 25 to 40 in good health and CMV-seronegative.

This clone was counted only a few times. The rearrangement links TRBV7-6 to TRBJ2-1; TRBD2 aligns across 8 bases. This CDR3 has 14 residues. J lost 12 bases, V lost 1 base, and 8 bases had no gene match. Germline assignment: CDR1 SGHVS and CDR2 FNYEAQ. The CDR3, as DNA: TGTGCCAGCAGCTTAGGCGCGGGGGGAGGCTGGCAGTTCTTC. Its translation is CASSLGAGGGWQFF.

This chain links TRBV7-3 with TRBJ2-1; a weak D match, TRBD2 (5 bases). The V gene lost 6 bases and the J gene lost 8 bases, with 11 bases spanning the gap. CDR3 length: 12 amino acids. Looked up from germline, CDR1 is SGHTA and CDR2 is FQGTGA. The CDR3 coding sequence is TGTGCCAGCAGACAACCCGGGGATGAGCAGTTCTTC. This gives the protein CASRQPGDEQFF.

The J gene is TRBJ2-7, the V gene TRBV28; TRBD2 is a possible D gene (6 bases). Germline CDR1 and CDR2: MDHEN and SYDVKM. The CDR3 length is 13 residues. The V and J ends lost 5 bases and 3 bases respectively, with 11 bases between them. The DNA for the CDR3 is TGTGCCAGCAGTGCCTGGGACTTCTACGAGCAGTACTTC. Translated: CASSAWDFYEQYF. Using reference TRBV28 and TRBJ2-7 for the parts outside the CDR3, the full variable domain is DVKVTQSSRYLVKRTGEKVFLECVQDMDHENMFWYRQDPGLGLRLIYFSYDVKMKEKGDIPEGYSVSREKKERFSLILESASTNQTSMYLCASSAWDFYEQYFGPGTRLTVT.

As DNA, the CDR3 is TGTGCCAGCAGTGAACGGGAAGAGAACACTGAAGCTTTCTTT. Translation gives CASSEREENTEAFF. The chain couples TRBV6-1 to TRBJ1-1; D remains unclear. Between the trimmed V and J ends, which lost 2 bases and 1 base, there was a span of 8 bases. The V gene's germline CDR1 is MNHNS and CDR2 SASEGT. This CDR3 region has 14 residues.

V usage is TRBV29-1 and J usage is TRBJ2-2, with a weak D call TRBD2 (6 bases). The CDR3 sequence is 14 residues long. V gave up 6 bases and J gave up 5 bases, with 16 bases separating them. From germline, CDR1 is SQVTM and CDR2 ANQGSEA. The CDR3 sequence: CSVVAATATGELFF. The CDR3 DNA reads as TGCAGCGTCGTAGCGGCCACGGCGACCGGGGAGCTGTTTTTT.

J is TRBJ1-2 and V is TRBV9; the D is unclear. The CDR3 contains 15 residues. Between the trimmed V and J ends, which lost 0 bases and 0 bases, there was a span of 9 bases. Looked up from germline, CDR1 is SGDLS and CDR2 is YYNGEE. As DNA, the CDR3 is TGTGCCAGCAGCGTAGCTGGGGAGACTAACTATGGCTACACCTTC. Its protein product is CASSVAGETNYGYTF. The variable domain in full, completed from reference TRBV9 and TRBJ1-2, reads DSGVTQTPKHLITATGQRVTLRCSPRSGDLSVYWYQQSLDQGLQFLIQYYNGEERAKGNILERFSAQQFPDLHSELNLSSLELGDSALYFCASSVAGETNYGYTFGSGTRLTVV.

This clone was seen more than once but under ten times. V and J are TRBV6-1 and TRBJ1-2; D remains unclear. The CDR3 totals 15 residues. Trimming removed 1 base from V and 4 bases from J, with 13 bases in between. Per germline, CDR1 MNHNS and CDR2 SASEGT. CDR3 sequence: CASSEGLTLGYGYTF. For the CDR3, the DNA is TGTGCCAGCAGTGAAGGACTGACTCTGGGCTATGGCTACACCTTC.

The V call is TRBV5-1, the J call TRBJ2-5; D perhaps matches TRBD1 (6 bases). V was cut by 4 bases and J by 5 bases, with 21 bases left in between. Germline V gene lookup returns CDR1 SGHRS and CDR2 YFSETQ. This CDR3 is built from 16 residues. The CDR3 sequence is CASSVVGTTYTETQYF. The CDR3 region has the DNA TGCGCCAGCAGCGTGGTCGGGACAACATATACGGAGACCCAGTACTTC.

This clone has more than one count but fewer than ten. The chain combines TRBV4-1 with TRBJ1-5, with 7 bases lining up with TRBD1. Per germline, CDR1 MGHRA and CDR2 YSYEKL. V shed 1 base and J 7 bases; nucleotides not matched to a gene: 7. CDR3 length equals 15 residues. The CDR3 nucleotides read TGCGCCAGCAGCCAAGTGGCAGGGGGGAGGCAGCCCCAGCATTTT. It codes for CASSQVAGGRQPQHF.

V and J are TRBV13 and TRBJ1-5; 9 nucleotides agree with TRBD1. Germline CDR1 is PRHDT and CDR2 is FYEKMQ (reference sequence). The CDR3 spans 13 residues. Trimming took 5 bases from V and 7 from J; bases not matched to a gene: 3. For the CDR3, the DNA is TGTGCCAGCAGCAGGGGGACAGGGCAGCCCCAGCATTTT. Amino acid sequence: CASSRGTGQPQHF.

The J gene is TRBJ1-2, the V gene TRBV7-3; possible D gene TRBD1, 5 bases. The CDR3 runs 14 residues. Trimming cost V 6 bases and J 1 base, with 12 bases left between them. CDR1 SGHTA and CDR2 FQGTGA come from the germline V gene. CDR3 residues: CASSLSGGNYGYTF. The CDR3 DNA reads as TGTGCCAGCAGTTTATCGGGGGGTAACTATGGCTACACCTTC.

This chain connects TRBV7-6 to TRBJ2-7; possibly TRBD1 for D (5 bases). The CDR3 length is 11 residues. The V end was cut by 11 bases, the J end by 4 bases, with 12 bases between. CDR1 and CDR2 from the germline V gene are SGHVS and FNYEAQ. CDR3 DNA: TGTGCCGTAGGGGATACTTACGAGCAGTACTTC. Amino acids: CAVGDTYEQYF.

The V and J genes are TRBV30 and TRBJ2-3, with 11 bases that match TRBD2. The V and J ends lost 3 bases and 7 bases, in that order; junction bases with no gene match: 6. This CDR3 spans 14 amino acids. The V gene's germline CDR1 is GTSNPN and CDR2 SVGIG (reference sequence). The CDR3 nucleotides read TGTGCCTGGAGAGATGGACTAGCGGGCTATACGCAGTATTTT. Its protein product is CAWRDGLAGYTQYF.

This clone was seen once. This chain's CDR3 is CASSGYSGRVCYEQYF. In DNA form, the CDR3 reads TGTGCCAGCAGTGGCTATAGCGGGAGGGTCTGCTACGAGCAGTACTTC. The genes are TRBV6-4 and TRBJ2-5; 11 bases fit TRBD2. The DNA end is more similar to TRBJ2-7, so the J call may be wrong. Germline-derived CDR1 and CDR2 are MRHNA and SNTAGT. This CDR3 contains 16 residues.

The chain couples TRBV14 to TRBJ2-5, with 8 bases aligning to TRBD2. Per the germline V gene, CDR1 is SGHDN and CDR2 is FVKESK. J gave up 7 bases and V 2 bases, and 12 bases lay outside the gene matches. This CDR3 region has 16 residues. DNA for the CDR3: TGTGCCAGCAGCCAACTATTCTCCGGGACTAGGCGGACCCAGTACTTC. This encodes CASSQLFSGTRRTQYF.

This rearrangement joins TRBV9 to TRBJ2-7; TRBD2 is a possible D gene (5 bases). The germline gives CDR1 SGDLS, CDR2 YYNGEE. The CDR3 totals 15 residues. V was pared by 0 bases and J by 4 bases, with 14 bases between. This chain's CDR3 is CASSVAPGSRYEQYF. The CDR3 DNA reads as TGTGCCAGCAGCGTAGCCCCGGGGAGCCGTTACGAGCAGTACTTC.

This chain joins TRBV5-1 and TRBJ1-1; the match to TRBD1 covers 7 bases. The CDR3 has 14 amino acids. Germline CDR1 SGHRS, CDR2 YFSETQ. V lost 6 bases to trimming and J lost 5 bases; unmatched junction nucleotides: 10. CDR3 sequence: CASKVDRVETEAFF. Written as DNA, the CDR3 is TGCGCCAGCAAGGTTGACAGGGTTGAAACTGAAGCTTTCTTT.

This clone was seen a few times. The chain uses TRBV6-5 and TRBJ1-5; D call uncertain. V lost 4 bases, J lost 4 bases, and 11 bases lay in between. The CDR3 runs to 14 residues. CDR1 MNHEY and CDR2 SVGAGI come from the germline V gene. The CDR3, as DNA: TGTGCCAGCAGTTCGACACCGGCGAATCAGCCCCAGCATTTT. Translating gives CASSSTPANQPQHF.

This chain links TRBV4-1 with TRBJ1-5, with TRBD1 as a possible D gene (6 bases). The CDR3 spans 13 residues. Trimming removed 2 bases from V and 10 bases from J, with 12 bases in between. CDR1 is MGHRA and CDR2 is YSYEKL in the germline V gene. CDR3: CASSQLGQPPQHF. As DNA, the CDR3 is TGCGCCAGCAGCCAACTCGGACAGCCTCCCCAGCATTTT.

The V gene is TRBV7-8, the J gene TRBJ2-1; the D gene is possibly TRBD1 (5 bases). Trimming removed 1 base from V and 0 bases from J, with 10 bases in between. Germline V gene lookup returns CDR1 SGHVS and CDR2 FQNEAQ. The CDR3 spans 16 residues. CDR3 sequence: CASSLGTWSSYNEQFF. CDR3 nucleotide sequence: TGTGCCAGCAGCTTAGGGACATGGAGCTCCTACAATGAGCAGTTCTTC.

The sample holds a few counts of this clone. V gene TRBV27 combines with J gene TRBJ1-2; D might be TRBD1 (5 bases). Germline CDR1 is MNHEY and CDR2 is SMNVEV (reference sequence). The CDR3 consists of 13 residues. V lost 2 bases, J lost 5 bases, and 9 bases lay in between. The CDR3 nucleotides are TGTGCCAGCAGTTTAGGGACTCGGTATGGCTACACCTTC. As protein: CASSLGTRYGYTF.

V gene TRBV6-1 combines with J gene TRBJ1-2; D is possibly TRBD1 (5 bases). The ends were cut back, 4 bases at V and 8 bases at J, with 11 bases in the middle. The CDR3 runs 12 residues. Germline V gene lookup returns CDR1 MNHNS and CDR2 SASEGT. CDR3 protein: CASSGQTAGYTF. The CDR3 DNA reads as TGTGCCAGCAGTGGCCAGACAGCGGGCTACACCTTC.